This T cell receptor beta chain was obtained from a study of Ad26.COV2.S vaccination and SARS-CoV-2 variants. Treatment indicated: 15 to 20 received Ad26.COV2.S at low or high dose, single or two shots; roughly five received placebo; per-sample allocation not given. Sampling occurred on day 63 after the first vaccine or placebo injection. This CDR3 contains 14 residues. Deletions cut 4 bases from V and 6 bases from J, with 13 bases between. The germline CDR1 and CDR2 sequences are MDHEN and SYDVKM. General study points: It is possible that the TCR breadth and depth analyses underestimated the total T cell responses. Vaccinees displayed broader spike-specific TCR repertoires than placebo recipients.

On this clone itself: Its antigen remains unidentified.

Using immunoSEQ multiplex PCR, the repertoire was profiled, and TCRdb retains in-frame clones only, with some absent. The sample includes a few hundred thousand clones, approximately 88% seen only once; the top ten take about 2.8%. The specimen comprised peripheral blood, sampled in a trial of Ad26.COV2.S vaccine versus placebo. This clonotype was obtained from a person between 18 and 65 years old who received the Ad26.COV2.S COVID-19 vaccine or a placebo. The chain couples TRBV28 to TRBJ2-1; a possible D gene is TRBD2 (6 bases). The CDR3 loop reads CASSSGGALNEQFF. DNA for the CDR3: TGTGCCAGCAGTTCCGGCGGGGCACTCAATGAGCAGTTCTTC.